Listed here are 27 T cell receptor beta chains from one sample, sequenced in a study of CD8+CD57+ T cells in acquired aplastic anemia. All sequencing subjects had displayed CD8+CD57+ cell expansion on flow cytometry. For CDR3 and TCR beta VDJ profiling, genomic DNA was the template used. TCRdb itself ran the reads through MiXCR, one entry per CDR3 protein. The table lists 150,000 or so distinct CDR3 sequences, under 55% of them singletons. The sequencing input was sorted CD4+, CD8+, or CD8+CD57+ T cells (not recorded which) from PBMCs. These receptors all come from a human donor with aplastic anemia.

This clonotype was detected only a few times. The chain employs TRBV7-2 and TRBJ2-7; no definite D call. The CDR3 loop spans 12 amino acids. The germline V gene has CDR1 SGHTA and CDR2 FQGNSA. Trimming removed 5 bases from V and 1 base from J, with 6 bases in between. CDR3 in DNA: TGTGCCAGCAGCCTGATATCCTACGAGCAGTACTTC. Translating it yields CASSLISYEQYF.

This clonotype appeared many times. The V call is TRBV15, the J call TRBJ2-7, with D perhaps TRBD2 (6 bases). CDR3 length equals 17 residues. Germline loops: CDR1 LNHNV, CDR2 YYDKDF (reference sequence). Deletions cut 0 bases from V and 7 bases from J, with 22 bases between. CDR3 loop: CATSRDRGTATTREQYF. The DNA for the CDR3 is TGTGCCACCAGCAGAGATAGGGGAACTGCCACGACTAGGGAGCAGTACTTC.

This clonotype was recorded many times. The V gene is TRBV20-1, the J gene TRBJ2-7; 14 bases are a match to TRBD2. Germline V gene data show CDR1 as DFQATT and CDR2 as SNEGSKA (reference sequence). V shed 6 bases and J 0 bases; nucleotides not matched to a gene: 4. The CDR3 has 15 amino acids. CDR3 coding DNA: TGCAGTGCGGGGACTAGCGGGGGATTCTCCTACGAGCAGTACTTC. It translates to CSAGTSGGFSYEQYF.

The chain is built from TRBV5-4 and TRBJ2-3; D is perhaps TRBD1 or TRBD2 (5 bases each). Germline V gene sequence: CDR1 SGHNT, CDR2 YYREEE (reference sequence). V was clipped by 0 bases and J by 1 base, with 12 bases between them. The CDR3 has 16 amino acids. For the CDR3, the DNA is TGTGCCAGCAGCTTGGCCTTACTAGGGGGCACAGATACGCAGTATTTT. This codes for CASSLALLGGTDTQYF.

As regards this clonotype: Its ends do not fully match the called genes, so a read error is possible. This chain connects TRBV29-1 to TRBJ1-1; 7 nucleotides align to TRBD1. The CDR3 covers 12 residues. Germline V gene sequence: CDR1 SQVTM, CDR2 ANQGSEA. In nucleotides, the CDR3 is TGCAGCGTGGGACAGCAGAACACTGCAGCTTTCTTT. As protein: CSVGQQNTAAFF.

This chain uses TRBV20-1 with TRBJ1-2, with D possibly matching TRBD1 (5 bases). CDR3 length: 12 residues. The germline V gene encodes CDR1 DFQATT and CDR2 SNEGSKA (reference sequence). Between the trimmed V and J ends, which lost 3 bases and 4 bases, there was a span of 9 bases. The CDR3 protein is CSARGRSYGYTF. In DNA, the CDR3 is TGCAGTGCTAGGGGACGCAGCTATGGCTACACCTTC.

The rearrangement links TRBV6-1 to TRBJ1-2; D not certain. Germline V gene sequence: CDR1 MNHNS, CDR2 SASEGT. The CDR3 has 13 amino acids. V was shortened by 6 bases and J by 8 bases, with 16 bases between the two germline ends. CDR3 sequence (DNA): TGTGCCAGCAGGTTACCCTCATCGGGGGGCTACACCTTC. This translates into CASRLPSSGGYTF.

This clonotype occurred many times. The V gene is TRBV6-1, the J gene TRBJ2-1; D is unclear. Germline CDR1 is MNHNS and CDR2 is SASEGT. The CDR3 extends over 15 amino acids. The V and J ends lost 0 bases and 4 bases respectively, with 10 bases between them. In nucleotides, the CDR3 is TGTGCCAGCAGTGAAGCGTGGGTCAAATACAATGAGCAGTTCTTC. Translating it yields CASSEAWVKYNEQFF.

Many counts were recorded for this clonotype. V usage is TRBV20-1 and J usage is TRBJ2-1; 9 bases agree with TRBD1. CDR1 DFQATT and CDR2 SNEGSKA come from the germline V gene (reference sequence). This CDR3 comprises 14 residues. The trim removed 6 bases at V and 6 bases at J, leaving 9 bases unmatched. The CDR3, as DNA: TGCAGTGCAAAAACCGGGACAGGGATCAATGAGCAGTTCTTC. This codes for CSAKTGTGINEQFF.

V gene TRBV29-1 combines with J gene TRBJ1-1; D gene uncertain. The CDR3 spans 11 residues. Germline V gene data show CDR1 as SQVTM and CDR2 as ANQGSEA. The V and J ends lost 6 bases and 10 bases respectively, with 15 bases between them. This chain's CDR3 is CSVDPTALAFF. The CDR3 region has the DNA TGCAGCGTCGACCCTACTGCCCTAGCTTTCTTT.

In its sample, this clonotype was seen many times. The chain recombines TRBV5-5 with TRBJ1-2; TRBD1 is a possible D gene (5 bases). Trimming pared 0 bases from V and 2 bases from J, leaving 11 bases between. The CDR3 totals 15 residues. CDR1 is SGHKS and CDR2 is YYEKEE in the germline V gene (reference sequence). CDR3 protein: CASSLVGGQNYGYTF. The CDR3 DNA sequence: TGTGCCAGCAGCTTGGTCGGGGGTCAAAACTATGGCTACACCTTC.

The CDR3 nucleotides are TGCAGTGCCCCCGACCCTACAGGGGGCAGCGAGCAGTACTTC. Its translation: CSAPDPTGGSEQYF. J is TRBJ2-7 and V is TRBV20-1, with 9 nucleotides matching TRBD1. This CDR3 region has 14 residues. J lost 6 bases, V lost 6 bases, and 12 bases had no gene match. In germline, CDR1 is DFQATT, CDR2 SNEGSKA (reference sequence).

This chain joins TRBV2 and TRBJ2-3; the match to TRBD2 covers 14 bases. V gave up 6 bases and J gave up 5 bases; unmatched junction bases: 4. The germline V gene has CDR1 SNHLY and CDR2 FYNNEI. CDR3 length equals 15 residues. The CDR3 coding sequence is TGTGCCAGCAGGGCGACTAGCGGGGGGGGAGATACGCAGTATTTT. The encoded protein is CASRATSGGGDTQYF.

Worth noting for this clonotype: A much larger clone is a single base away; this may be a read error. The CDR3 sequence is CASRPGLAGGTDTQYF. CDR3 sequence (DNA): TGTGCCAGCAGGCCGGGACTAGCGGGGGGAACAGATACGCAGTATTTT. The chain links TRBV2 to TRBJ2-3, with TRBD2 identical over 15 bases. Losses at the gene ends were 6 bases for V and 3 bases for J; bases not matched to a gene: 4. The length of the CDR3 is 16 residues. The germline CDR1 and CDR2 sequences are SNHLY and FYNNEI.

This clonotype was seen many times. V usage is TRBV14 and J usage is TRBJ1-2; D not certain. Per the germline V gene, CDR1 is SGHDN and CDR2 is FVKESK. This CDR3 is built from 14 residues. Deletions cut 3 bases from V and 6 bases from J, with 14 bases between. CDR3 in DNA: TGTGCCAGCAGCCAGGAACTTTTTGGCCATGGCTACACCTTC. It yields the protein CASSQELFGHGYTF.

This clonotype was recorded at least ten times. The gene calls are TRBV7-2 and TRBJ1-1, with D perhaps TRBD1 (6 bases). CDR3 length: 14 amino acids. Trimming took off 5 bases at V and 3 bases at J, with 13 bases between the two ends. Germline V gene sequence: CDR1 SGHTA, CDR2 FQGNSA. The CDR3 DNA follows: TGTGCCAGCAGCCCCAGGGGCGCCTACACTGAAGCTTTCTTT. Translated, it gives CASSPRGAYTEAFF.

The chain recombines TRBV11-2 with TRBJ2-6, with D uncertain. V was trimmed by 1 base and J by 1 base, leaving 11 bases between them. Germline CDR1 is SGHAT and CDR2 is FQNNGV. CDR3 size: 17 residues. DNA for the CDR3: TGTGCCAGCAGCTTAGGATTTGGGGTATCTGGGGCCAACGTCCTGACTTTC. As protein: CASSLGFGVSGANVLTF.

This clonotype was observed at least ten times. CDR3 in amino acids: CASSVRGHTGELFF. The DNA of the CDR3 is TGTGCCAGCAGCGTCAGGGGTCACACCGGGGAGCTGTTTTTT. The chain carries TRBV13 and TRBJ2-2; D is perhaps TRBD1 (6 bases). Germline V gives CDR1 PRHDT, CDR2 FYEKMQ (reference sequence). The V and J ends lost 5 bases and 3 bases respectively, with 10 bases between them. The CDR3 runs 14 residues.

V gene TRBV29-1 combines with J gene TRBJ2-5, with D tentatively TRBD1 (5 bases). Trimming left V 7 bases short and J 5 bases short, with 17 bases between. The germline CDR1 and CDR2 sequences are SQVTM and ANQGSEA. CDR3 length: 13 amino acids. The CDR3 bases are TGCAGCGGTAACAGTGGGGCGGTGGAGACCCAGTACTTC. Translation gives CSGNSGAVETQYF.

CDR3 sequence: CASSLGQKHSYGYTF. Written as DNA, the CDR3 is TGTGCCAGCAGTTTAGGACAGAAACATTCCTATGGCTACACCTTC. The chain joins TRBV12-3 or TRBV12-4 to TRBJ1-2; the D gene is possibly TRBD1 (5 bases). CDR3 size: 15 residues. Trimming pared 1 base from V and 4 bases from J, leaving 13 bases between.

The genes are TRBV3-1 and TRBJ1-2, with TRBD1 identical over 9 bases. The CDR3 spans 14 residues. Germline lookup yields CDR1 LGHDT and CDR2 YNNKEL (reference sequence). V lost 7 bases and J lost 6; bases outside the gene matches: 9. CDR3 loop: CASTTGGAGNGYTF. DNA for the CDR3: TGTGCCAGCACCACAGGGGGCGCAGGAAATGGCTACACCTTC.

Concerning this clonotype: The CDR3 does not close with the conserved phenylalanine or tryptophan, likely indicating a read error. The chain links TRBV5-4 to TRBJ2-2; no reliable D call. The CDR3 covers 13 residues. V was clipped by 3 bases and J by 5 bases, with 8 bases between them. In germline, CDR1 is SGHNT, CDR2 YYREEE (reference sequence). Here the CDR3 reads CASSSSGTGELFL. In nucleotides, the CDR3 is TGTGCCAGCAGCTCTTCGGGTACCGGGGAGCTGTTTCTT.

This clonotype was detected only once. The rearrangement links TRBV9 to TRBJ2-5; 7 positions match TRBD1. Trimming took 0 bases from V and 0 from J; bases not matched to a gene: 8. This CDR3 comprises 17 residues. From germline, CDR1 is SGDLS and CDR2 YYNGEE. The DNA for the CDR3 is TGTGCCAGCAGCGTAGGTTTCGGACAGGTGGACCAAGAGACCCAGTACTTC. Protein: CASSVGFGQVDQETQYF.

This clonotype was picked up many times. V usage is TRBV7-9 and J usage is TRBJ2-3; 8 bases map to TRBD2. The J segment lost 2 bases and the V segment lost 5 bases, leaving 6 bases of the junction unmatched. Germline CDR1 is SEHNR and CDR2 is FQNEAQ (reference sequence). The CDR3 sequence is 15 residues long. CDR3 protein: CASSPSGGNTDTQYF. Here the CDR3 DNA reads TGTGCCAGCAGCCCCAGCGGGGGAAACACAGATACGCAGTATTTT.

This clonotype appeared a few times. The chain has TRBV7-3 and TRBJ2-1; no clear D. The CDR3 is 16 residues long. V was trimmed by 0 bases and J by 0 bases, leaving 9 bases between them. Germline V gene lookup returns CDR1 SGHTA and CDR2 FQGTGA. CDR3 sequence: CASSLTFDRSYNEQFF. In nucleotides, the CDR3 is TGTGCCAGCAGCTTAACGTTCGACCGCTCCTACAATGAGCAGTTCTTC.

This clonotype was detected once. The rearrangement links TRBV24-1 to TRBJ2-3; D tentatively reads TRBD1 or TRBD2 (5 bases each). The CDR3 totals 15 residues. CDR1 and CDR2 (germline): KGHDR, SFDVKD. V lost 3 bases and J 2 bases, leaving 11 bases between the germline ends. This CDR3 reads CATSDIAGTTDTQYF. CDR3 nucleotides: TGTGCCACCAGTGATATTGCAGGGACCACAGATACGCAGTATTTT.

V is TRBV2 and J is TRBJ2-5, with TRBD1 matching over 7 bases. CDR3 size: 14 residues. The V gene's germline CDR1 is SNHLY and CDR2 FYNNEI. V was clipped by 6 bases and J by 2 bases; unmatched bases: 6. As DNA, the CDR3 is TGTGCCAGCAGAAGGTGGACAGGACAAGAGACCCAGTACTTC. It specifies CASRRWTGQETQYF.